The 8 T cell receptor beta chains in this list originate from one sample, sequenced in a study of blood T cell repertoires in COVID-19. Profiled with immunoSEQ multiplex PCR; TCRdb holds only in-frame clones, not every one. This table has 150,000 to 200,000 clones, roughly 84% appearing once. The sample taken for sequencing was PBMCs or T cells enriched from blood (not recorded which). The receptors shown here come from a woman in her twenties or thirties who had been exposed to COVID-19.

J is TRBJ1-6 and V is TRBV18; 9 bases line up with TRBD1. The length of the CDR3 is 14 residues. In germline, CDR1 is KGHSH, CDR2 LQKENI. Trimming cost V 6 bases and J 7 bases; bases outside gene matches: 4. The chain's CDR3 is CASSPGQGNSPLHF. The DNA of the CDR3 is TGTGCCAGCTCGCCGGGACAGGGAAATTCACCCCTCCACTTT.

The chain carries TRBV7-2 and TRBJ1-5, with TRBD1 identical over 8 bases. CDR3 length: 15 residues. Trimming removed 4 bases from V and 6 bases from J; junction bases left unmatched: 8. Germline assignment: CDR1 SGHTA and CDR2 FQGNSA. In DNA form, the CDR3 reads TGTGCCAGCAGCTCAGGACAGGGTAGGGGTCAGCCCCAGCATTTT. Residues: CASSSGQGRGQPQHF.

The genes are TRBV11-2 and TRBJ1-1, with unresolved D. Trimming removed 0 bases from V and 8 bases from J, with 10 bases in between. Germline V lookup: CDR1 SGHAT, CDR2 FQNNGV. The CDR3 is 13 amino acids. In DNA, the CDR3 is TGTGCCAGCAGCTTAGAAGTAGGAGACGAAGCTTTCTTT. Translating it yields CASSLEVGDEAFF.

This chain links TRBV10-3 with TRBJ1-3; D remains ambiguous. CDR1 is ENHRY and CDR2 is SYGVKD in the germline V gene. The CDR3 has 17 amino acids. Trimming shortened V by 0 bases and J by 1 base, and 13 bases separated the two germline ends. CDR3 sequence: CAISESSERDSGNTIYF. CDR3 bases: TGTGCCATCAGTGAGTCTTCGGAACGGGATTCTGGAAACACCATATATTTT.

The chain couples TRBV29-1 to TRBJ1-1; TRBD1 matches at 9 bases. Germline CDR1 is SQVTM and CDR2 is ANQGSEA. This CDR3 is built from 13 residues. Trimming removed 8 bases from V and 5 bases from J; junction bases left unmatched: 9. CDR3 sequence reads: CSTKLQGATEAFF. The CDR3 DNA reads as TGCAGCACAAAGTTACAGGGGGCAACTGAAGCTTTCTTT. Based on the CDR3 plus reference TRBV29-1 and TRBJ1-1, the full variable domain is SAVISQKPSRDICQRGTSLTIQCQVDSQVTMMFWYRQQPGQSLTLIATANQGSEATYESGFVIDKFPISRPNLTFSTLTVSNMSPEDSSIYLCSTKLQGATEAFFGQGTRLTVV.

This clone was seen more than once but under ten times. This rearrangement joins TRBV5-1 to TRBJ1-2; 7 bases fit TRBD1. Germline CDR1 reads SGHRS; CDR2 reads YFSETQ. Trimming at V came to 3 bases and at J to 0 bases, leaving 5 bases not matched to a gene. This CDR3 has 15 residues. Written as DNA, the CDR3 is TGCGCCAGCAGCTCTGGACAGGCCTCTAACTATGGCTACACCTTC. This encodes CASSSGQASNYGYTF.

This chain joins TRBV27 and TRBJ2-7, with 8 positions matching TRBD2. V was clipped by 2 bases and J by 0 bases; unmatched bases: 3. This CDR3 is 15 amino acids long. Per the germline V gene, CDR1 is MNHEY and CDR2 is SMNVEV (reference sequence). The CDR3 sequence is CASSLRGGFSYEQYF. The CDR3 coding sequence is TGTGCCAGCAGTTTACGGGGGGGTTTCTCCTACGAGCAGTACTTC.

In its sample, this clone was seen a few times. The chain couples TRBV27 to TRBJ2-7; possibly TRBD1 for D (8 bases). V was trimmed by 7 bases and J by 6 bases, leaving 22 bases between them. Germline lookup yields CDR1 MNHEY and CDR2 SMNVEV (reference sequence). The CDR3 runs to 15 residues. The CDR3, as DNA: TGTGCCAGCACCCCGGGGGGAGGAACAGGGGGCGAGCAGTACTTC. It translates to CASTPGGGTGGEQYF.